This TCR beta chain was obtained from a study of blood T cell repertoires in COVID-19. Turning to the study itself: The cDNA or gDNA used as material had been derived from T cells, B-cell-depleted T cells, or PBMCs.

Authors' processing steps: How many nucleated cells were present was estimated from reference gene primer amplification. The table came from immunoSEQ multiplex PCR; TCRdb's copy has only in-frame clones and leaves some out. V and J calls and clone size follow that table, whereas D and trimming were derived from the DNA. This table holds around 68,000 clones, approximately 91% found once. The ends lost 4 bases at V and 2 bases at J; junction bases unmatched: 14. The CDR3 runs to 18 residues. Looked up from germline, CDR1 is SGHVS and CDR2 is FQNEAQ. Specimen: peripheral blood. The sequence came from a human donor in a cohort sampled during active COVID-19. This rearrangement joins TRBV7-8 to TRBJ2-7; the match to TRBD2 covers 10 bases. In nucleotides, the CDR3 is TGTGCCAGCAGCTCGGGAGTAGCGGGAGGCCCAAGACCCTACGAGCAGTACTTC. Translated: CASSSGVAGGPRPYEQYF.